The rows below give T cell receptor beta chains drawn from one sample of a study of cytomegalovirus exposure and HLA in healthy donors. Profiling relied on immunoSEQ multiplex PCR, and the TCRdb table lists in-frame clones only, not all of them. This table has about 43,000 clones, around 60% appearing once. The sequenced material came from PBMCs. The receptors come from a human donor in good health. The CDR3 runs from the conserved cysteine through the conserved F or W. D genes are given only for firm matches. Size values are once, few and many counts, or a class for expanded clones, and some rows have none.

>TRBJ2-7|TRBV5-1|TRBD1|NA
CASSSGTVYSYEQYF
TGCGCCAGCAGCTCAGGGACAGTATATTCCTACGAGCAGTACTTC
>TRBJ2-7|TRBV7-8|TRBD2|NA
CASSLDGHSGGEDYEQYF
TGTGCCAGCAGCTTAGACGGACACAGCGGGGGGGAGGACTACGAGCAGTACTTC
>TRBJ1-6|TRBV18|TRBD1|few
CASSPDQTGVNSPLHF
TGTGCCAGCTCACCGGACCAGACAGGGGTCAATTCACCCCTCCACTTT
>TRBJ1-2|TRBV2|NA|NA
CASSEARQGGYTF
TGTGCCAGCAGTGAAGCGCGTCAGGGTGGCTACACCTTC
>TRBJ2-7|TRBV5-7|TRBD1|NA
CASSRSRMDRGLGEQYF
TGTGCCAGCAGCCGAAGCAGAATGGACAGGGGTCTTGGCGAGCAGTACTTC
>TRBJ2-7|TRBV30|NA|NA
CAWSVTGSYEQYF
TGTGCCTGGAGTGTAACAGGCTCCTACGAGCAGTACTTC
>TRBJ1-1|TRBV6-5|NA|NA
CASSSGGGLWTEAFF
TGTGCCAGCAGTTCCGGGGGGGGGCTCTGGACTGAAGCTTTCTTT
>TRBJ1-1|TRBV5-8|NA|NA
CASSLNGRRGVVEAFF
TGTGCCAGCAGCTTGAACGGGCGGAGGGGAGTAGTTGAAGCTTTCTTT
>TRBJ1-5|TRBV2|NA|NA
CASRGDFGQPQHF
TGTGCCAGCAGGGGGGACTTTGGCCAGCCCCAGCATTTT
>TRBJ1-2|TRBV4-1|TRBD1|NA
CASSQDSTGNIGYGYTF
TGCGCCAGCAGCCAAGACTCGACAGGGAATATCGGGTATGGCTACACCTTC
>TRBJ2-5|TRBV6-1|NA|few
CASSARQGGHAAQYF
TGTGCCAGCAGTGCCCGTCAGGGCGGCCATGCGGCCCAGTACTTC
>TRBJ1-6|TRBV6-5|NA|NA
CASRGPTANSPLHF
TGTGCCAGCAGAGGGCCGACAGCCAATTCACCCCTCCACTTT
>TRBJ1-6|TRBV2|NA|NA
CASTLTRGFHF
TGTGCCAGCACCCTGACAAGAGGGTTCCACTTT
>TRBJ1-4|TRBV29-1|NA|NA
CSVGWGQGKLFF
TGCAGCGTTGGTTGGGGGCAAGGAAAACTGTTTTTT
>TRBJ1-5|TRBV25-1|TRBD1|few
CASSSRDRLNQPQHF
TGTGCCAGCAGTTCCCGGGACAGACTCAATCAGCCCCAGCATTTT
>TRBJ1-2|TRBV4-1|NA|few
CASSRGDVDYGYTF
TGCGCCAGCAGCCGGGGAGATGTAGACTATGGCTACACCTTC
>TRBJ2-1|TRBV5-1|NA|NA
CASSLAAGWFF
TGCGCCAGCAGCTTGGCGGCAGGGTGGTTCTTC
>TRBJ1-2|TRBV27|TRBD1|few
CATRQGLHYGYTF
TGTGCCACCCGACAGGGCCTCCACTATGGCTACACCTTC
>TRBJ2-1|TRBV29-1|TRBD2|few
CSVSGLAGGYNEQFF
TGCAGCGTATCGGGACTAGCGGGGGGCTACAATGAGCAGTTCTTC
>TRBJ1-2|TRBV7-2|TRBD1|NA
CASSLKDRGIYTGDTF
TGTGCCAGCAGCTTAAAGGACAGGGGGATTTACACCGGGGATACCTTC
>TRBJ1-4|TRBV28|NA|NA
CASTSQGPPEGKLFF
TGTGCCAGCACGTCCCAGGGCCCCCCGGAGGGAAAACTGTTTTTT
>TRBJ1-2|TRBV5-4|TRBD1|NA
CASSFGTGGYGYTF
TGTGCCAGCAGCTTCGGGACAGGGGGCTATGGCTACACCTTC
>TRBJ1-2|TRBV25-1|NA|NA
CATARGGKGGYTF
TGTGCCACCGCCCGGGGGGGAAAAGGTGGCTACACCTTC
>TRBJ1-1|TRBV15|TRBD1|NA
CATSTPGQMNTEAFF
TGTGCCACCAGCACACCGGGACAGATGAACACTGAAGCTTTCTTT
>TRBJ1-6|TRBV5-1|TRBD1|few
CASSLETGANSPLHF
TGCGCCAGCAGCTTAGAAACAGGGGCCAATTCACCCCTCCACTTT
>TRBJ1-6|TRBV10-3|NA|NA
CAISEAQGINSPLHF
TGTGCCATCAGTGAGGCCCAGGGAATTAATTCACCCCTCCACTTT
>TRBJ1-3|TRBV7-2|NA|NA
CATATGAGNTIYF
TGTGCCACCGCGACAGGAGCTGGAAACACCATATATTTT
>TRBJ2-5|TRBV7-2|TRBD1|NA
CASSFNRGQETQYF
TGTGCCAGCAGCTTTAACAGGGGACAAGAGACCCAGTACTTC
>TRBJ2-7|TRBV11-2|NA|NA
CASSTGGTGDRHSYEQYF
TGTGCCAGCAGCACCGGGGGAACAGGGGACCGCCACTCCTACGAGCAGTACTTC
>TRBJ1-2|TRBV6-1|TRBD1|NA
CASSARDRGYGYTF
TGTGCCAGCAGTGCCCGGGACAGGGGATATGGCTACACCTTC
>TRBJ1-2|TRBV5-8|NA|NA
CASSLNWNYGYTF
TGTGCCAGCAGCCTGAACTGGAACTATGGCTACACCTTC
>TRBJ2-2|TRBV5-1|TRBD2|NA
CASSTSGGELFF
TGCGCCAGCAGCACTAGCGGCGGGGAGCTGTTTTTT
>TRBJ2-5|TRBV5-1|TRBD2|NA
CASTRSGGDQETQYF
TGCGCCAGTACACGTTCGGGGGGGGATCAAGAGACCCAGTACTTC
>TRBJ2-3|TRBV7-2|NA|NA
CASSLRTIDTQYF
TGTGCCAGCAGCTTAAGGACAATAGATACGCAGTATTTT
>TRBJ2-7|TRBV6-6|NA|NA
CASSSVQPYEQYF
TGTGCCAGCAGTTCGGTACAGCCCTACGAGCAGTACTTC
>TRBJ1-5|TRBV2|NA|NA
CASSERRTTQPQHF
TGTGCCAGCAGTGAGAGGAGGACGACCCAGCCCCAGCATTTT
>TRBJ2-3|TRBV7-9|NA|NA
CASSLVASSDTQYF
TGTGCCAGCAGCTTAGTTGCTAGCTCAGATACGCAGTATTTT
>TRBJ1-2|TRBV6-1|NA|NA
CASSKARNRNYGYTF
TGTGCCAGCAGTAAGGCGAGGAATCGGAACTATGGCTACACCTTC
>TRBJ1-6|TRBV7-2|NA|NA
CASSQGGVYNSPLHF
TGTGCCAGCAGTCAGGGCGGAGTCTATAATTCACCCCTCCACTTT
>TRBJ2-3|TRBV9|TRBD2|NA
CASSGPGGDTQYF
TGTGCCAGCAGCGGTCCGGGGGGAGATACGCAGTATTTT
>TRBJ1-1|TRBV15|NA|NA
CATSSYTVKHTEAFF
TGTGCCACCAGCAGCTATACAGTTAAGCACACTGAAGCTTTCTTT
>TRBJ2-1|TRBV5-4|NA|NA
CASSRVGRGIQQFF
TGTGCCAGCAGTCGAGTCGGACGGGGGATTCAGCAGTTCTTC
>TRBJ1-2|TRBV28|NA|NA
CASSFYSGYTF
TGTGCCAGCAGTTTTTATAGCGGCTACACCTTC
>TRBJ1-5|TRBV2|NA|few
CASSSQGLGQPQHF
TGTGCCAGCAGTTCTCAGGGATTGGGCCAGCCCCAGCATTTT
>TRBJ2-7|TRBV7-7|TRBD2|NA
CASSLDSGVTYEQYF
TGTGCTAGCAGCTTAGATAGCGGGGTAACCTACGAGCAGTACTTC
>TRBJ2-1|TRBV6-5|TRBD2|NA
CASRGGLAGGEQFF
TGTGCCAGCAGGGGCGGTCTAGCGGGAGGTGAGCAGTTCTTC
>TRBJ1-2|TRBV7-9|TRBD1|NA
CASSFGQGDGYTF
TGTGCCAGCAGCTTCGGACAGGGCGATGGCTACACCTTC
>TRBJ1-2|TRBV5-1|TRBD1|NA
CASSLQGDDGYTF
TGCGCCAGCAGCTTACAGGGGGATGACGGCTACACCTTC
>TRBJ2-2|TRBV10-1|NA|NA
CASSDSRGWAGELFF
TGCGCCAGCAGTGACTCGAGGGGGTGGGCCGGGGAGCTGTTTTTT
>TRBJ1-5|TRBV4-3|NA|few
CASSQEEDQPQHF
TGCGCCAGCAGCCAAGAGGAGGATCAGCCCCAGCATTTT
>TRBJ2-6|TRBV30|NA|NA
CAWSRAGIDGANVLTF
TGTGCCTGGAGTCGGGCAGGGATTGACGGGGCCAACGTCCTGACTTTC
>TRBJ2-1|TRBV30|TRBD2|NA
CAWRRLAGSYNEQFF
TGTGCCTGGAGAAGACTAGCGGGGTCATACAATGAGCAGTTCTTC
>TRBJ1-6|TRBV2|TRBD1|NA
CASSRDGQGSSPLHF
TGTGCCAGCAGTCGAGATGGACAGGGGTCTTCACCCCTCCACTTT
>TRBJ1-6|TRBV5-1|NA|NA
CASHLSEDSPLHF
TGCGCCAGCCACCTATCGGAGGATTCACCCCTCCACTTT
>TRBJ2-7|TRBV4-3|TRBD1|few
CASSLTTGGFEQYF
TGCGCCAGCAGCCTGACGACAGGGGGCTTCGAGCAGTACTTC
>TRBJ1-3|TRBV5-4|NA|NA
CASSSVGAGNTIYF
TGTGCCAGCAGCTCCGTAGGGGCTGGAAACACCATATATTTT
>TRBJ2-1|TRBV7-9|TRBD1|NA
CASRHPTGYNEQFF
TGTGCCAGCAGACACCCGACAGGGTACAATGAGCAGTTCTTC
>TRBJ1-2|TRBV5-1|NA|NA
CASSLEAGSYTF
TGCGCCAGCAGCTTGGAGGCAGGAAGCTACACCTTC